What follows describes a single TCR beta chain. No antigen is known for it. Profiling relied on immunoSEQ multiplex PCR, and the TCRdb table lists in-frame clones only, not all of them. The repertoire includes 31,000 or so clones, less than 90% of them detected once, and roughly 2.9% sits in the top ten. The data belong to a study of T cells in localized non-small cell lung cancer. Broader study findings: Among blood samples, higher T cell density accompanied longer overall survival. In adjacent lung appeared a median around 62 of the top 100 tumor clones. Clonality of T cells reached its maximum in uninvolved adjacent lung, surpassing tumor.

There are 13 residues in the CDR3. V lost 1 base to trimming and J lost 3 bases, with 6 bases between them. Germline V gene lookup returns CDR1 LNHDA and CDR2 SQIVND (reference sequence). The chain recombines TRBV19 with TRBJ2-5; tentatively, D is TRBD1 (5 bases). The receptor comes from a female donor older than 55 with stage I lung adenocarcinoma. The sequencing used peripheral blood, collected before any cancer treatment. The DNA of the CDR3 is TGTGCCAGTAGTATAGGCAGGGAAGAGACCCAGTACTTC. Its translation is CASSIGREETQYF.